What follows are 13 T cell receptor beta chains derived from one specimen sequenced in a study of persistence of HIV-infected CD4 T cells. An overlapping HIV-1 Gag peptide pool stimulated these cells at 0.95 to 1 ug/peptide/mL. CD4+ T cells upregulating both CD40 ligand and CD69 were sorted as responding cells. Their specific antigens are unknown. The immunoSEQ assay was version 4, run in survey mode. Method: immunoSEQ multiplex PCR; TCRdb's copy keeps in-frame clones and lacks some. The data hold more than 8,500 clones, with around 82% observed a single time. Sequenced material: CD4+ T cells sorted from PBMCs after roughly 19-hour stimulation, taken from a patient who received antiretroviral therapy. Receptors originate from an adult woman with HIV who was CMV-seropositive.

This clone turned up a few times. The chain joins TRBV28 to TRBJ1-5, with D perhaps TRBD1 (5 bases). The CDR3 runs 17 residues. Germline CDR1 MDHEN, CDR2 SYDVKM. With 6 bases removed from V and 2 bases from J, the gap between germline ends came to 20 bases. The CDR3 here is CASSPILGGAGNQPQHF. For the CDR3, the DNA is TGTGCCAGCAGCCCCATCCTCGGTGGGGCGGGCAATCAGCCCCAGCATTTT.

The CDR3 reads CASSHTGAGNTIYF. The CDR3, as DNA: TGTGCCAGCAGCCACACAGGGGCTGGAAACACCATATATTTT. The rearrangement links TRBV7-2 to TRBJ1-3, with 7 bases lining up with TRBD1. The germline V gene has CDR1 SGHTA and CDR2 FQGNSA. J lost 2 bases, V lost 5 bases, and 3 bases had no gene match. The CDR3 is 14 residues long. Complete variable domain (other parts from reference TRBV7-2 and TRBJ1-3): GAGVSQSPSNKVTEKGKDVELRCDPISGHTALYWYRQSLGQGLEFLIYFQGNSAPDKSGLPSDRFSAERTGGSVSTLTIQRTQQEDSAVYLCASSHTGAGNTIYFGEGSWLTVV.

This chain links TRBV7-3 with TRBJ2-1; the match to TRBD1 covers 9 bases. From germline, CDR1 is SGHTA and CDR2 FQGTGA. J gave up 4 bases and V 1 base, and 5 bases lay outside the gene matches. This CDR3 comprises 16 residues. CDR3 nucleotides: TGTGCCAGCAGCTTAATGGGGACAGGGACATACAATGAGCAGTTCTTC. This translates into CASSLMGTGTYNEQFF.

The genes are TRBV19 and TRBJ1-2; possibly TRBD1 for D (5 bases). This CDR3 spans 15 amino acids. V lost 7 bases and J 4 bases, leaving 19 bases between the germline ends. CDR1 and CDR2 from the germline V gene are LNHDA and SQIVND (reference sequence). CDR3 region: CASTPTGQRGYGYTF. As DNA, the CDR3 is TGTGCCAGTACCCCTACGGGGCAGCGGGGCTATGGCTACACCTTC. Together with reference TRBV19 and TRBJ1-2, the CDR3 gives the full variable domain: DGGITQSPKYLFRKEGQNVTLSCEQNLNHDAMYWYRQDPGQGLRLIYYSQIVNDFQKGDIAEGYSVSREKKESFPLTVTSAQKNPTAFYLCASTPTGQRGYGYTFGSGTRLTVV.

V usage is TRBV9 and J usage is TRBJ2-2; D gene ambiguous. CDR3 length: 14 amino acids. Trimming removed 7 bases from V and 0 bases from J, with 10 bases in between. Germline V gene sequence: CDR1 SGDLS, CDR2 YYNGEE. The CDR3 sequence: CASQENPNTGELFF. The CDR3, as DNA: TGTGCCAGCCAAGAAAACCCGAACACCGGGGAGCTGTTTTTT. Complete variable domain (other parts from reference TRBV9 and TRBJ2-2): DSGVTQTPKHLITATGQRVTLRCSPRSGDLSVYWYQQSLDQGLQFLIQYYNGEERAKGNILERFSAQQFPDLHSELNLSSLELGDSALYFCASQENPNTGELFFGEGSRLTVL.

The V and J genes are TRBV28 and TRBJ2-2; no clear D. V was clipped by 8 bases and J by 6 bases, with 13 bases between them. The CDR3 has 13 residues. The germline V gene encodes CDR1 MDHEN and CDR2 SYDVKM. Here the CDR3 reads CASRYSSPGELFF. CDR3 nucleotide sequence: TGTGCCAGCCGATACAGTTCTCCCGGGGAGCTGTTTTTT.

The gene calls are TRBV12-3 or TRBV12-4 and TRBJ1-1, with a weak D call TRBD1 (5 bases). The CDR3 length is 13 residues. V was trimmed by 3 bases and J by 3 bases, leaving 8 bases between them. The CDR3 is CASSFGGDTEAFF. The DNA of the CDR3 is TGTGCCAGCAGTTTCGGGGGGGACACTGAAGCTTTCTTT.

This sequence joins TRBV4-1 and TRBJ1-5; D is unresolved. The CDR3 length is 14 residues. Germline V CDR1 and CDR2: MGHRA, YSYEKL. The V end was cut by 2 bases, the J end by 4 bases, with 9 bases between. DNA for the CDR3: TGCGCCAGCAGCCAACCTTCGGATAATCAGCCCCAGCATTTT. Translated: CASSQPSDNQPQHF.

Comment on this clone: No DNA is shown, since the ends of the CDR3 on it are uncertain; the CDR3 is the one TCRdb lists. The gene calls are TRBV12-3 or TRBV12-4 and TRBJ2-7; no check of the table's D call, TRBD2, against the DNA was made. The CDR3 length is 13 residues, termini included. The CDR3 reads CASSSSSSYEQYF.

The chain links TRBV5-6 to TRBJ2-1, with D perhaps matching TRBD1 (6 bases). V lost 4 bases and J lost 5, with 19 bases in between. The CDR3 covers 16 residues. Germline CDR1 reads SGHDT; CDR2 reads YYEEEE. DNA of the CDR3: TGTGCCAGCAGCCTCACGGACAGATTAAAACACAATGAGCAGTTCTTC. It yields the protein CASSLTDRLKHNEQFF. The full variable domain, in which reference TRBV5-6 and TRBJ2-1 provide the parts outside the CDR3, is DAGVTQSPTHLIKTRGQQVTLRCSPKSGHDTVSWYQQALGQGPQFIFQYYEEEERQRGNFPDRFSGHQFPNYSSELNVNALLLGDSALYLCASSLTDRLKHNEQFFGPGTRLTVL.

V and J are TRBV5-1 and TRBJ1-2, with D unclear. In germline, CDR1 is SGHRS, CDR2 YFSETQ. The CDR3 is 15 residues long. V gave up 0 bases and J gave up 4 bases, with 13 bases separating them. CDR3 in DNA: TGCGCCAGCAGCTTGGTCAGGTCGCTCCCCTATGGCTACACCTTC. The encoded protein is CASSLVRSLPYGYTF.

Comments on this clone: In the same sample, other DNA sequences code for this CDR3. The rearrangement joins TRBV9 to TRBJ2-3; 7 nucleotides align to TRBD2. This CDR3 spans 15 amino acids. V trimming: 0 bases; J trimming: 3 bases; junction bases outside the gene matches: 4. Germline loops: CDR1 SGDLS, CDR2 YYNGEE. The CDR3 nucleotides read TGTGCCAGCAGCGTAGCAGCGGGGAGAACAGATACGCAGTATTTT. It yields the protein CASSVAAGRTDTQYF. The full variable domain, completed using reference TRBV9 and TRBJ2-3, is DSGVTQTPKHLITATGQRVTLRCSPRSGDLSVYWYQQSLDQGLQFLIQYYNGEERAKGNILERFSAQQFPDLHSELNLSSLELGDSALYFCASSVAAGRTDTQYFGPGTRLTVL.

The V and J genes are TRBV7-9 and TRBJ1-3, with D possibly being TRBD1 (6 bases). This CDR3 contains 17 residues. Germline CDR1 and CDR2: SEHNR and FQNEAQ (reference sequence). V lost 3 bases and J 0 bases, leaving 15 bases between the germline ends. The CDR3: CASSLAPGAFSGNTIYF. The CDR3, as DNA: TGTGCCAGCAGCTTGGCCCCAGGGGCATTCTCTGGAAACACCATATATTTT.